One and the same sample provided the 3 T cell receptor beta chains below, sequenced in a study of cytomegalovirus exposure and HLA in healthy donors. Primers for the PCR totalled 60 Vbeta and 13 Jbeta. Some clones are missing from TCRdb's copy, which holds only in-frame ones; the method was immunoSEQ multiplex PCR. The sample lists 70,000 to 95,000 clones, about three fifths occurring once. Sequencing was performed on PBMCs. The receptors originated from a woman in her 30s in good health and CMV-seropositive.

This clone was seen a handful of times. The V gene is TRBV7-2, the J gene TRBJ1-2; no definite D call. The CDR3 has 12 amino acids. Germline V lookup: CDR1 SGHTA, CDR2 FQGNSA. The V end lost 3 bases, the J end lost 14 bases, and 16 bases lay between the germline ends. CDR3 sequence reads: CASSFREGALTF. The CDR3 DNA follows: TGTGCCAGCAGCTTTCGGGAAGGAGCGCTTACCTTC. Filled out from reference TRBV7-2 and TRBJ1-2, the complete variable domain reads GAGVSQSPSNKVTEKGKDVELRCDPISGHTALYWYRQSLGQGLEFLIYFQGNSAPDKSGLPSDRFSAERTGGSVSTLTIQRTQQEDSAVYLCASSFREGALTFGSGTRLTVV.

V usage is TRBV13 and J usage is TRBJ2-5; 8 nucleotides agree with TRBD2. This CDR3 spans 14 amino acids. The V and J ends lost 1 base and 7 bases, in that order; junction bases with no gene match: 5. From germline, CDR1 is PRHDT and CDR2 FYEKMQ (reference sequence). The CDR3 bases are TGTGCCAGCAGCTTAGTAAGGCTAGCGGGGACCCAGTACTTC. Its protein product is CASSLVRLAGTQYF.

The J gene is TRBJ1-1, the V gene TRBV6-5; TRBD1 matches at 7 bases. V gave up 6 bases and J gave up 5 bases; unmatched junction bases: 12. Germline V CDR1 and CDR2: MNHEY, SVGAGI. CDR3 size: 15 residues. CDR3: CASSRDRVGWTEAFF. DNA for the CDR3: TGTGCCAGCAGCCGTGACAGGGTAGGGTGGACTGAAGCTTTCTTT.